A selection of T cell receptor beta chains follows, all from one sample in a study of T-cell memory formation after mild COVID-19. TCRdb independently ran MiXCR on the 5' RACE reads; one entry per CDR3 protein. This repertoire shows about 340,000 distinct CDR3 sequences, 20% found once; its top ten account for around 23%. The specimen sequenced was PBMCs or a T cell subset sorted from them (not recorded which). The receptor set was obtained from a young man who had mild COVID-19 (a few samples of this study predate the infection). Cell type and time point are not known. The CDR3 runs from the conserved cysteine through the conserved F or W.

J,V,CDR3
TRBJ2-2,TRBV14,CASSQVRRGAGELFF
TRBJ2-2,TRBV6-2/TRBV6-3,CASSLGTENTGELFF
TRBJ1-2,TRBV7-2,CASSQLEGSNYGYTF
TRBJ1-5,TRBV20-1,CSAQKPGDRAQPQHF
TRBJ2-3,TRBV7-3,CASSLMKGLGTDTQYF
TRBJ2-1,TRBV4-2,CASSQGFRSYNEQFF
TRBJ2-1,TRBV24-1,CATSAAGAYEQFF
TRBJ2-3,TRBV7-9,CASSLAASTDTQYF
TRBJ2-7,TRBV7-6,CASSSTGGLAYEQYF
TRBJ2-1,TRBV6-2/TRBV6-3,CASRDNRGGEQFF
TRBJ2-3,TRBV12-3/TRBV12-4,CASSLYPSGTDTQYF
TRBJ1-2,TRBV7-2,CASSYDKQYGYTF
TRBJ2-3,TRBV6-5,CASSYSAGAPGDTQYF
TRBJ1-5,TRBV6-1,CASRPAGFSNQPQHF
TRBJ2-5,TRBV6-2/TRBV6-3,CASSYSPLAGREETQYF
TRBJ1-4,TRBV7-9,CASSLRGRANEKLFF
TRBJ1-1,TRBV5-1,CASSLDSQNTEAFF
TRBJ1-2,TRBV24-1,CATSEPHKEGRFYGYTF
TRBJ2-5,TRBV9,CASSPGTTETQYF
TRBJ2-1,TRBV7-2,CASSPTGTVGEQFF
TRBJ2-1,TRBV5-1,CASSHDDNEQFF
TRBJ1-1,TRBV6-2/TRBV6-3,CASRPGTGAYLGTEAFF
TRBJ1-1,TRBV5-4,CASSLGGSGRAFF
TRBJ1-2,TRBV2,CASSGRRQGGDGYTF
TRBJ2-7,TRBV4-1,CASSQDPSWTSGSYEQYF
TRBJ1-2,TRBV6-2/TRBV6-3,CASSATENYGYTF
TRBJ1-1,TRBV6-4,CASSITATGEAFF
TRBJ2-2,TRBV7-2,CASSLRGGWDTGELFF
TRBJ2-3,TRBV7-8,CASSALAGVTDTQYF
TRBJ1-1,TRBV5-1,CASSIRTGPNTEAFF
TRBJ2-1,TRBV29-1,CSVEDLGNEQFF
TRBJ2-7,TRBV7-6,CASSWGDTTYEQYF
TRBJ1-4,TRBV11-2,CASTRTGRNEKLFF
TRBJ2-3,TRBV11-2,CASSSGQGPQKQYF
TRBJ2-1,TRBV29-1,CSVGAGGGNERQFF
TRBJ2-3,TRBV3-1,CASSQAQQGGRDTQYF
TRBJ1-1,TRBV5-1,CASSLEGGAEAFF
TRBJ2-7,TRBV4-1,CASSGLAHEQYF
TRBJ1-1,TRBV6-6,CASSYLRYTNTEAFF
TRBJ2-5,TRBV6-2/TRBV6-3,CASMDGGETQYF
TRBJ1-2,TRBV9,CASSGGRNPFYGYTF
TRBJ1-2,TRBV24-1,CATSDSPDYGYTF
TRBJ1-5,TRBV7-6,CASSFFRQPQHF
TRBJ2-3,TRBV7-2,CASSPRNGAPDTQYF
TRBJ2-3,TRBV5-1,CASRIPSTGGATDTQYF
TRBJ2-7,TRBV15,CATSRADRYEQYF
TRBJ2-7,TRBV5-4,CASSQGAYEQYF
TRBJ2-7,TRBV6-6,CASSKTSGGYYEQYF
TRBJ1-1,TRBV4-1,CASSQGGRTGMNTEAFF
TRBJ2-7,TRBV11-3,CASSLGGQSYEQYF